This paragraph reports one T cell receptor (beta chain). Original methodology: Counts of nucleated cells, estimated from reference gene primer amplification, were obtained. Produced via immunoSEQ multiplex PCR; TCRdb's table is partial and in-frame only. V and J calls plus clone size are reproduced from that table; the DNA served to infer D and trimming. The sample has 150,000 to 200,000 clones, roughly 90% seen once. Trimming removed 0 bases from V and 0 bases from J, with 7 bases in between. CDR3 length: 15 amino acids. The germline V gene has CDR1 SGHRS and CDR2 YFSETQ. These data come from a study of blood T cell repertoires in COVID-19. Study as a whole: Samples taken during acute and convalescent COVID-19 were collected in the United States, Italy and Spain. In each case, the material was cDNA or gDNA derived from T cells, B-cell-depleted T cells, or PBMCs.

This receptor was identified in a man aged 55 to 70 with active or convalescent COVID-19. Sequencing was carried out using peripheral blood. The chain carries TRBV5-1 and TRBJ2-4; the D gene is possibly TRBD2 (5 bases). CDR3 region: CASSLETIAKNIQYF. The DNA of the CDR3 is TGCGCCAGCAGCTTGGAGACTATAGCCAAAAACATTCAGTACTTC.